These 30 T cell receptor beta chains share one sample of origin, sequenced in a study of blood T cells in healthy people across ages. The use of a sample-barcoded 5' primer and a J-beta primer mix characterized a second PCR of roughly 7 to 11 cycles. TCRdb used MiXCR to reprocess the 5' RACE reads, holding one entry per CDR3 protein. Among some 640,000 distinct CDR3 sequences listed, roughly 31% were seen once. Sequences were obtained from blood. The source is an elderly woman in good health.

This clonotype was counted many times. This chain links TRBV4-1 with TRBJ2-7, with D tentatively TRBD1 or TRBD2 (5 bases each). The CDR3 is 16 amino acids. Germline lookup yields CDR1 MGHRA and CDR2 YSYEKL. V was shortened by 1 base and J by 4 bases, with 17 bases between the two germline ends. The CDR3 loop reads CASSQAGSGGPYEQYF. The CDR3 DNA follows: TGCGCCAGCAGCCAAGCTGGCAGTGGGGGACCTTACGAGCAGTACTTC.

This clonotype was found many times. This chain joins TRBV20-1 and TRBJ2-1; no reliable D call. The CDR3 is 11 residues long. Looked up from germline, CDR1 is DFQATT and CDR2 is SNEGSKA (reference sequence). V was cut by 5 bases and J by 7 bases, with 9 bases left in between. The CDR3 DNA reads TGCAGTGCTCCCCTGATAAATGAGCAGTTCTTC. As protein: CSAPLINEQFF.

This clonotype has a count of ten or more. This chain links TRBV7-9 with TRBJ1-4; 8 positions agree with TRBD1. The CDR3 extends over 14 amino acids. CDR1 and CDR2 (germline): SEHNR, FQNEAQ (reference sequence). The ends lost 3 bases at V and 8 bases at J; junction bases unmatched: 5. The CDR3 here is CASSFRDRREKLFF. CDR3 DNA: TGTGCCAGCAGCTTCCGGGACAGGCGCGAAAAACTGTTTTTT.

This clonotype was seen a handful of times. The CDR3 DNA follows: TGTGCCAGCAGCTTAGTTACCGCCGGTGGGGAAAGGAATACGCAGTATTTT. This encodes CASSLVTAGGERNTQYF. V is TRBV7-2 and J is TRBJ2-3; D gene uncertain. The CDR3 loop spans 17 amino acids. Germline V lookup: CDR1 SGHTA, CDR2 FQGNSA. Trimming removed 1 base from V and 7 bases from J, with 21 bases in between.

Worth noting for this clonotype: A read error may be the cause here, since a much bigger clone is one base away. This rearrangement joins TRBV29-1 to TRBJ2-5; D possibly corresponds to TRBD2 (6 bases). Germline values: CDR1 SQVTM, CDR2 ANQGSEA. This CDR3 has 12 amino acids. The CDR3 coding sequence is TGCAGCGTTGTGGGACTCCAAGAGGCCCAGTACTTC. This translates into CSVVGLQEAQYF.

V is TRBV29-1 and J is TRBJ1-2; D gene unclear. The germline CDR1 and CDR2 sequences are SQVTM and ANQGSEA. V was shortened by 4 bases and J by 8 bases, with 32 bases between the two germline ends. The CDR3 runs 18 residues. CDR3 amino acids: CSVVAKDGGPWFQRGYTF. CDR3 sequence (DNA): TGCAGCGTTGTGGCGAAGGACGGTGGGCCCTGGTTTCAGAGGGGCTACACCTTC.

This clonotype was observed a few times. The chain has TRBV18 and TRBJ2-2; D unresolved. This CDR3 has 16 amino acids. Trimming cost V 6 bases and J 0 bases, with 14 bases left between them. Germline V gene lookup returns CDR1 KGHSH and CDR2 LQKENI. CDR3 sequence reads: CASSPRQSPNTGELFF. In nucleotides, the CDR3 is TGTGCCAGCTCCCCTCGTCAGAGCCCGAACACCGGGGAGCTGTTTTTT.

A few counts support this clonotype. The genes are TRBV7-2 and TRBJ1-1; D is undetermined. This CDR3 comprises 11 residues. CDR1 and CDR2 (germline): SGHTA, FQGNSA. V shed 5 bases and J shed 7 bases, with 8 bases lying between them. The CDR3 DNA sequence: TGTGCCAGCAGCCCCTTAAATGAAGCTTTCTTT. Translation: CASSPLNEAFF.

This clonotype was detected many times. This chain joins TRBV6-6 and TRBJ2-5; 13 nucleotides align to TRBD2. The V gene end was trimmed by 2 bases and the J gene end by 3 bases; junction bases not matched to a gene: 6. The germline CDR1 and CDR2 sequences are MNHNY and SVGAGI (reference sequence). There are 17 residues in the CDR3. The CDR3 sequence: CASSYALLAGGEETQYF. Written as DNA, the CDR3 is TGTGCCAGCAGTTACGCCCTACTAGCGGGGGGGGAAGAGACCCAGTACTTC.

The V call is TRBV30, the J call TRBJ1-2; D call uncertain. The CDR3 loop spans 13 amino acids. The V end lost 0 bases, the J end lost 2 bases, and 7 bases lay between the germline ends. The germline V gene encodes CDR1 GTSNPN and CDR2 SVGIG (reference sequence). CDR3 amino acids: CAWSVGYNYGYTF. The CDR3 region has the DNA TGTGCCTGGAGTGTTGGCTACAACTATGGCTACACCTTC.

This clonotype has at least ten counts. The chain combines TRBV20-1 with TRBJ2-7; D remains unclear. The CDR3 has 11 residues. Trimming cost V 2 bases and J 3 bases, with 5 bases left between them. The germline V gene encodes CDR1 DFQATT and CDR2 SNEGSKA (reference sequence). The CDR3 spells CSARLLYEQYF. For the CDR3, the DNA is TGCAGTGCTAGACTTCTCTACGAGCAGTACTTC.

V usage is TRBV12-3 or TRBV12-4 and J usage is TRBJ1-2, with no clear D. V shed 3 bases and J shed 4 bases, with 9 bases lying between them. The CDR3 runs 13 residues. The CDR3 nucleotides read TGTGCCAGCAGTTTTATCCGCAGCTATGGCTACACCTTC. It is translated as CASSFIRSYGYTF.

This clonotype was seen a handful of times. V is TRBV6-5 and J is TRBJ2-7, with TRBD1 matching over 7 bases. V was pared by 4 bases and J by 7 bases, with 10 bases of the junction left unmatched. CDR1 is MNHEY and CDR2 is SVGAGI in the germline V gene. This CDR3 is 14 amino acids long. CDR3 protein: CASSSGQTWGEQYF. The CDR3 bases are TGTGCCAGCAGTTCGGGACAGACTTGGGGTGAGCAGTACTTC.

A word on this clonotype: Since a much larger clone is just one base distant, this may be a read error. The chain joins TRBV4-1 to TRBJ2-5, with 13 bases that match TRBD2. After removal of 0 bases from V and 3 bases from J, the junction contained 7 bases not matched to a gene. Germline V gene data show CDR1 as MGHRA and CDR2 as YSYEKL. The CDR3 is made up of 18 amino acids. CDR3 loop: CASSQDGLAGVWEETQYF. In nucleotides, the CDR3 is TGCGCCAGCAGCCAAGACGGACTAGCGGGGGTATGGGAAGAGACCCAGTACTTC.

This clonotype was counted many times. This sequence joins TRBV6-6 and TRBJ1-2; D gene uncertain. CDR1 is MNHNY, CDR2 SVGAGI, per germline (reference sequence). Trimming removed 7 bases at V and 6 bases at J, with 9 bases between. The length of the CDR3 is 11 residues. The CDR3 DNA sequence: TGTGCCAGCACCCTTGGGAATGGCTACACCTTC. This translates into CASTLGNGYTF.

The table lists this clonotype with a few counts. V is TRBV20-1 and J is TRBJ1-1; D remains ambiguous. The CDR3 has 13 amino acids. Germline CDR1 DFQATT, CDR2 SNEGSKA (reference sequence). Trimming removed 5 bases from V and 6 bases from J, with 16 bases in between. This CDR3 is CSAVRPGNAEAFF. For the CDR3, the DNA is TGCAGTGCTGTTCGCCCGGGTAACGCTGAAGCTTTCTTT.

The CDR3 here is CSASRTGEQPQHF. As DNA, the CDR3 is TGCAGTGCTTCCCGGACAGGGGAGCAGCCCCAGCATTTT. The chain combines TRBV20-1 with TRBJ1-5; the match to TRBD1 covers 9 bases. The germline V gene has CDR1 DFQATT and CDR2 SNEGSKA (reference sequence). The junction had 6 bases not matched to a gene; V was cut back by 5 bases and J by 7 bases. The CDR3 consists of 13 residues.

This clonotype was counted at least ten times. The V gene is TRBV20-1, the J gene TRBJ2-3, with no clear D. Germline values: CDR1 DFQATT, CDR2 SNEGSKA (reference sequence). Trimming took off 5 bases at V and 2 bases at J, with 20 bases between the two ends. The CDR3 has 16 amino acids. In nucleotides, the CDR3 is TGCAGTGCTGGCCGAAGCGAGACCCGAGCCACAGATACGCAGTATTTT. Protein sequence: CSAGRSETRATDTQYF.

CDR3 sequence (DNA): TGTGCCAGCTCACCACTGTCAGGGGTTGAAGCTTTCTTT. Its protein product is CASSPLSGVEAFF. The chain is built from TRBV18 and TRBJ1-1; maybe TRBD1 (6 bases). Trimming took 1 base from V and 7 from J, leaving 10 bases between them. CDR3 length: 13 amino acids. In germline, CDR1 is KGHSH, CDR2 LQKENI. The full variable domain, completed using reference TRBV18 and TRBJ1-1, is NAGVMQNPRHLVRRRGQEARLRCSPMKGHSHVYWYRQLPEEGLKFMVYLQKENIIDESGMPKERFSAEFPKEGPSILRIQQVVRGDSAAYFCASSPLSGVEAFFGQGTRLTVV.

There are a few counts of this clonotype. This chain's CDR3 is CASSGQVYNEQFF. The CDR3 DNA reads as TGTGCCAGCAGTGGTCAGGTCTACAATGAGCAGTTCTTC. The rearrangement uses TRBV2 and TRBJ2-1; D not resolved. Per the germline V gene, CDR1 is SNHLY and CDR2 is FYNNEI. V was shortened by 4 bases and J by 3 bases, with 7 bases between the two germline ends. This CDR3 comprises 13 residues.

In regard to this clonotype: This sequence may be a read error, since a much larger clone differs from it by one base. The chain links TRBV15 to TRBJ2-7; no clear D. Germline values: CDR1 LNHNV, CDR2 YYDKDF (reference sequence). The CDR3 length is 13 residues. CDR3 residues: CATARMFSYERYF. Written as DNA, the CDR3 is TGTGCCACCGCAAGGATGTTCTCCTACGAGCGGTACTTC.

This clonotype was recorded at least ten times. The genes are TRBV14 and TRBJ1-2; no clear D gene. Germline V gene lookup returns CDR1 SGHDN and CDR2 FVKESK. V shed 0 bases and J shed 4 bases, with 12 bases lying between them. The CDR3 is 15 amino acids. In DNA form, the CDR3 reads TGTGCCAGCAGCCAAGATTTGGCAGACATCTATGGCTACACCTTC. Translation: CASSQDLADIYGYTF.

The rearrangement joins TRBV11-2 to TRBJ1-2; D not resolved. Germline values: CDR1 SGHAT, CDR2 FQNNGV. The V end was cut by 4 bases, the J end by 5 bases, with 20 bases between. The CDR3 is 16 amino acids. CDR3 in DNA: TGTGCCAGCAGCTCGACCAAGTCTCCGTCGCGGTATGGCTACACCTTC. Translating gives CASSSTKSPSRYGYTF.

There are a few counts of this clonotype. This chain links TRBV7-3 with TRBJ1-1; 8 nucleotides agree with TRBD1. V was pared by 1 base and J by 4 bases, with 5 bases of the junction left unmatched. This CDR3 is 15 amino acids long. Per the germline V gene, CDR1 is SGHTA and CDR2 is FQGTGA. The CDR3 loop reads CASSLNRQGATEAFF. The CDR3 bases are TGTGCCAGCAGCTTAAATCGGCAGGGGGCCACTGAAGCTTTCTTT.

The rearrangement links TRBV12-3 or TRBV12-4 to TRBJ1-5; 7 bases line up with TRBD1. Trimming took 6 bases from V and 5 from J; bases not matched to a gene: 7. The CDR3 is made up of 14 amino acids. As DNA, the CDR3 is TGTGCCAGCAGCCCCGACAGGGCCTATCAGCCCCAGCATTTT. It specifies CASSPDRAYQPQHF.

This clonotype was counted ten times or more. V gene TRBV9 combines with J gene TRBJ2-7; TRBD2 matches 7 bases. The CDR3 is 18 residues long. The V gene's germline CDR1 is SGDLS and CDR2 YYNGEE. J gave up 0 bases and V 4 bases, and 16 bases lay outside the gene matches. The CDR3 sequence: CASSSRGVAGPSSYEQYF. The CDR3, as DNA: TGTGCCAGCAGCTCCCGGGGGGTCGCAGGGCCGAGCTCCTACGAGCAGTACTTC.

The chain carries TRBV20-1 and TRBJ1-2; maybe TRBD1 (5 bases). Trimming took off 7 bases at V and 3 bases at J, with 15 bases between the two ends. This CDR3 has 13 amino acids. Germline loops: CDR1 DFQATT, CDR2 SNEGSKA (reference sequence). The CDR3 loop is CSVSGGRDYGYTF. As DNA, the CDR3 is TGCAGTGTTAGTGGGGGTAGAGACTATGGCTACACCTTC.

This CDR3 is CASSPGQGFDNEQFF. CDR3 nucleotide sequence: TGTGCCAGCAGCCCGGGACAGGGTTTTGACAATGAGCAGTTCTTC. The V gene is TRBV9, the J gene TRBJ2-1, with 9 bases that match TRBD1. Unmatched junction bases numbered 7, after V lost 4 bases and J lost 5 bases. The CDR3 is made up of 15 amino acids. The germline CDR1 and CDR2 sequences are SGDLS and YYNGEE. The whole variable domain, remainder taken from reference TRBV9 and TRBJ2-1, is DSGVTQTPKHLITATGQRVTLRCSPRSGDLSVYWYQQSLDQGLQFLIQYYNGEERAKGNILERFSAQQFPDLHSELNLSSLELGDSALYFCASSPGQGFDNEQFFGPGTRLTVL.

This clonotype was observed at least ten times. The chain uses TRBV7-2 and TRBJ2-1; 7 bases map to TRBD1. CDR3 length: 14 amino acids. With 3 bases clipped from V and 10 bases from J, the junction kept 9 bases outside the gene matches. Germline-derived CDR1 and CDR2 are SGHTA and FQGNSA. DNA for the CDR3: TGTGCCAGCAGCTTCGTTCGACAGGGCTGGGAGCAGTTCTTC. Translation: CASSFVRQGWEQFF.

Many counts were recorded for this clonotype. The rearrangement joins TRBV5-1 to TRBJ2-5; 8 bases line up with TRBD1. The CDR3 length is 13 residues. V trimming: 7 bases; J trimming: 4 bases; junction bases outside the gene matches: 6. Looked up from germline, CDR1 is SGHRS and CDR2 is YFSETQ. Here the CDR3 reads CASSRTGPETQYF. The CDR3 DNA reads TGCGCCAGCTCGAGGACAGGGCCAGAGACCCAGTACTTC.